The clone carrying this T cell receptor beta chain appeared once. In the original processing: Reference gene primer amplification in the assay estimated nucleated cell counts. Clones were sequenced by immunoSEQ multiplex PCR, and TCRdb holds only the in-frame ones, with some missing. V and J calls plus clone size are reproduced from that table; the DNA served to infer D and trimming. Of about 70,000 clones listed, approximately 80% were seen once; the top ten hold approximately 0.8%. This specimen belongs to a study of blood T cell repertoires in COVID-19. Study background: Collection of acute and convalescent COVID-19 samples took place in the United States, Italy and Spain. T cells, B-cell-depleted T cells, or PBMCs supplied cDNA or gDNA.

Material: peripheral blood. The sequence derives from a woman aged 70-85 years with acute or convalescent COVID-19.

The DNA for the CDR3 is TGTGCCAGCAGTATCACTAGCGGGGTATACAATGAGCAGTTCTTC. Its protein product is CASSITSGVYNEQFF. The rearrangement links TRBV28 to TRBJ2-1; 10 bases match TRBD2. Germline V gene data show CDR1 as MDHEN and CDR2 as SYDVKM. This CDR3 comprises 15 residues. Germline trimming cut 5 bases from V and 4 bases from J; bases unmatched to any gene: 5.